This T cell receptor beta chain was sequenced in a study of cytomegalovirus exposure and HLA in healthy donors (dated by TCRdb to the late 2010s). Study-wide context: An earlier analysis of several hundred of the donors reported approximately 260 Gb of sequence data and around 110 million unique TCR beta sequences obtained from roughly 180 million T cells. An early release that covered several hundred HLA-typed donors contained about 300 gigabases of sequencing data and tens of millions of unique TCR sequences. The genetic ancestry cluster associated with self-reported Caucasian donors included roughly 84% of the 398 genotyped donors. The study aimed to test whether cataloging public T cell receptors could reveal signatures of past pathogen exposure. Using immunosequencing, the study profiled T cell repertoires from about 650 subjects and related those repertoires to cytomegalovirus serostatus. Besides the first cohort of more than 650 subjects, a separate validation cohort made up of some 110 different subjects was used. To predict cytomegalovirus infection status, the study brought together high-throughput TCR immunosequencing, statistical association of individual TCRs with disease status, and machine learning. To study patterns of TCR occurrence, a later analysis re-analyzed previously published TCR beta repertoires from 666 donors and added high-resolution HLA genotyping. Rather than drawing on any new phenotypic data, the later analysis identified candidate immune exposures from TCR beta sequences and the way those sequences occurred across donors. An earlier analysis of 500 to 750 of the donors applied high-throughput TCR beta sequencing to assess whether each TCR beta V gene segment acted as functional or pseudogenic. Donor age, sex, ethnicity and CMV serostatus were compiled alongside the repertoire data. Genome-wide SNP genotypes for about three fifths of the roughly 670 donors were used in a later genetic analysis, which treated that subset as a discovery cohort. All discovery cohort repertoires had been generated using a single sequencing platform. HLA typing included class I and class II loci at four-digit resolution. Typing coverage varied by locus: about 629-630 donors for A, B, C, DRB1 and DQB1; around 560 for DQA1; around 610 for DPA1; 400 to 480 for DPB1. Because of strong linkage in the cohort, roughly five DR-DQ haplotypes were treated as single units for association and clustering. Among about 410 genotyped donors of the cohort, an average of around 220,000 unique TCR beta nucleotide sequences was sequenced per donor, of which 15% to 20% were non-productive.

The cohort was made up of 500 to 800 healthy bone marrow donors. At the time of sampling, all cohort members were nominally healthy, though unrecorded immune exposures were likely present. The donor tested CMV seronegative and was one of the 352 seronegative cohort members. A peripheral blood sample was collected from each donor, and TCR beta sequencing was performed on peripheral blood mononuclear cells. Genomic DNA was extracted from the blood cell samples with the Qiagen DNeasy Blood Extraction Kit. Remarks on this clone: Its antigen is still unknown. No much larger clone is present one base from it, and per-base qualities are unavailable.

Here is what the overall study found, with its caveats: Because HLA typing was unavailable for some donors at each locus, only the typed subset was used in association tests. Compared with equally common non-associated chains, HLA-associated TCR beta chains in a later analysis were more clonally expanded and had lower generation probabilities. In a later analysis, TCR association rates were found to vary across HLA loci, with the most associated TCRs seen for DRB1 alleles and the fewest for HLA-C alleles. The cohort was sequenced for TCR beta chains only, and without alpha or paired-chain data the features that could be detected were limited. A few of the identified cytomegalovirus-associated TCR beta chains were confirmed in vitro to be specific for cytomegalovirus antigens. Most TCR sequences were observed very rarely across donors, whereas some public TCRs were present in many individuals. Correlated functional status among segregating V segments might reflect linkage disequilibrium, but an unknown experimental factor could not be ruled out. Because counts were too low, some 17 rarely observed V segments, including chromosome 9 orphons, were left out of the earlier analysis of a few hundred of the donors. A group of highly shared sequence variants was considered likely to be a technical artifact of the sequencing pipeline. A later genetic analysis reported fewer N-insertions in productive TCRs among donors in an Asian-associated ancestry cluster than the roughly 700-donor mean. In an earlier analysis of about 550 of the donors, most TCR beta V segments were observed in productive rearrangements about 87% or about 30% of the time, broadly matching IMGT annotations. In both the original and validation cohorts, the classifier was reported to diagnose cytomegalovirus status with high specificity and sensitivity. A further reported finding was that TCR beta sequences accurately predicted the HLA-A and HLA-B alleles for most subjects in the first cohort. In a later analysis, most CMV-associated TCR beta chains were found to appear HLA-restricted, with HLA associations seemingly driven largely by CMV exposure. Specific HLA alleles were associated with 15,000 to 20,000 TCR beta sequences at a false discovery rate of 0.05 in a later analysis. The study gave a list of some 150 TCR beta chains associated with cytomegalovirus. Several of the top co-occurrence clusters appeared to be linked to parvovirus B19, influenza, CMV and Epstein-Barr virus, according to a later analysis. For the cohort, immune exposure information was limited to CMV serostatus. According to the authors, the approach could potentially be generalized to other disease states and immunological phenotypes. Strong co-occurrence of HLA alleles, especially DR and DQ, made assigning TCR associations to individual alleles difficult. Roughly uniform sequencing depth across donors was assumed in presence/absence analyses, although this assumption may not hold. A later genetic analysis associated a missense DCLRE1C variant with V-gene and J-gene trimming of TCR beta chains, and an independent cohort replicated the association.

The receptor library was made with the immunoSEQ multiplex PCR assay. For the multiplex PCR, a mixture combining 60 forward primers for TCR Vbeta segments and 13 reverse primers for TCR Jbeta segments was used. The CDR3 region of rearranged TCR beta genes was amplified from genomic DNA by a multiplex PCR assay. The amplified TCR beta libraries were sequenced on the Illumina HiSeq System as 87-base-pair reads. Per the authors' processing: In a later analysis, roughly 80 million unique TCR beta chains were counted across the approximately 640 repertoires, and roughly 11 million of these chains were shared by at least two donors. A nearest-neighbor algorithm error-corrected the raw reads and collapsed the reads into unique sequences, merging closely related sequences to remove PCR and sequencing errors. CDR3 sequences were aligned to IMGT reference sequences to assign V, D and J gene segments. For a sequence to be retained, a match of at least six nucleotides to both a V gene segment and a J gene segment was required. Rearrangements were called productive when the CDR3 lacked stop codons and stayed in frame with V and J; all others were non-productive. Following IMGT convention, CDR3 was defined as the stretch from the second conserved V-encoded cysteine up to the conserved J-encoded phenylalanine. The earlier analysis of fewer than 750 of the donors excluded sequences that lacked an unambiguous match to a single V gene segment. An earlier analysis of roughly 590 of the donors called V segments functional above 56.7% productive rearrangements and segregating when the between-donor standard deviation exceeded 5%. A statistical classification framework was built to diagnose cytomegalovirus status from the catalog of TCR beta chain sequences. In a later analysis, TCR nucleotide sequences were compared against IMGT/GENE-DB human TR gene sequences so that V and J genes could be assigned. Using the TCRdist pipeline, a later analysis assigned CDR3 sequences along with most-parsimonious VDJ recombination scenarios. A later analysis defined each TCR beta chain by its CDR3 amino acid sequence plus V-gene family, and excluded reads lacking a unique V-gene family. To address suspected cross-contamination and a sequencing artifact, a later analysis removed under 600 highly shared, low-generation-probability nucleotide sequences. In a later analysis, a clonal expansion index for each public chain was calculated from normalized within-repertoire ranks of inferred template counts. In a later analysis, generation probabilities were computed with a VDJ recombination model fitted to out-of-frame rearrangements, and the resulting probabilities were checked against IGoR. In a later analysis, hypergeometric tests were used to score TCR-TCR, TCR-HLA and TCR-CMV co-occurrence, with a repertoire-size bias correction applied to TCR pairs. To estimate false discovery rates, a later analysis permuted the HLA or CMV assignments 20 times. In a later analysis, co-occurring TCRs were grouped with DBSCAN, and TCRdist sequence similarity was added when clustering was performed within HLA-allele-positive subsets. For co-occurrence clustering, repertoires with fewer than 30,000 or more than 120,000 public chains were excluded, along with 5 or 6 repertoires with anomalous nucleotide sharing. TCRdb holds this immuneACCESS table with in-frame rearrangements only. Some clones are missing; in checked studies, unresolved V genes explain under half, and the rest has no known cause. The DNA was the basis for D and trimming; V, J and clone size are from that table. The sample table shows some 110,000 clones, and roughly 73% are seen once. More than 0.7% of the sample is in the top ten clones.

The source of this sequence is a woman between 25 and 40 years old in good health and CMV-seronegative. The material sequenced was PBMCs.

In nucleotides, the sequence is TGTGCCAGCAGTATGAGCGCCGGTATCAATGAGCAGTTCTTC. Its protein reads: CASSMSAGINEQFF. Recombination linked TRBV11-2 to TRBJ2-1, with the D gene call left open. The CDR3 holds 14 amino acids from the cysteine to the phenylalanine. Of the read, only the CDR3 DNA is kept; its 42 bases are in frame from base 1. Reading the germline V gene gives CDR1 SGHAT and CDR2 FQNNGV. V is shortened by 6 bases, J by 6 bases, and the region joining them spans 15 bases.